These 19 T cell receptor beta chains came from one sample sequenced in a study of T cells after yellow fever vaccination. TCRdb independently ran MiXCR on the 5' RACE reads; one entry per CDR3 protein. The data contain over 45,000 distinct CDR3 sequences, more than 5.5% of them singletons. Source: CD8+ T cells sorted from PBMCs, taken on the day of the first yellow fever vaccination. Every receptor here comes from a man aged 18 to 35 who received the YFV17D yellow fever vaccine.

This clonotype was recorded at least ten times. CDR3: CASSLAGGSSYEQYF. The CDR3 DNA reads as TGTGCCAGCAGCTTAGCGGGGGGGAGCTCCTACGAGCAGTACTTC. The chain joins TRBV7-3 to TRBJ2-7; TRBD2 agrees at 9 bases. Unmatched junction bases numbered 2, after V lost 2 bases and J lost 0 bases. The CDR3 consists of 15 residues. The V gene's germline CDR1 is SGHTA and CDR2 FQGTGA.

About this clonotype: This may be a read error, as it is one base from a much larger clone. The V call is TRBV29-1, the J call TRBJ2-5, with D maybe TRBD1 (5 bases). CDR1 is SQVTM and CDR2 is ANQGSEA in the germline V gene. The CDR3 has 14 residues. CDR3 region: CSVGFRDVQDTQYF. In DNA form, the CDR3 reads TGCAGCGTTGGATTCAGGGATGTACAAGATACCCAGTACTTC. Complete variable domain (other parts from reference TRBV29-1 and TRBJ2-5): SAVISQKPSRDICQRGTSLTIQCQVDSQVTMMFWYRQQPGQSLTLIATANQGSEATYESGFVIDKFPISRPNLTFSTLTVSNMSPEDSSIYLCSVGFRDVQDTQYFGPGTRLLVL.

This clonotype has a count of ten or more. V gene TRBV5-1 combines with J gene TRBJ1-1; TRBD1 might be the D (6 bases). Trimming stripped 4 bases from V and 1 base from J, with 11 bases between. CDR1 and CDR2 (germline): SGHRS, YFSETQ. This CDR3 is built from 14 residues. CDR3 loop: CASSREGQNTEAFF. In DNA form, the CDR3 reads TGCGCCAGCAGCCGGGAGGGACAGAACACTGAAGCTTTCTTT. Full variable domain (missing parts from reference TRBV5-1 and TRBJ1-1): KAGVTQTPRYLIKTRGQQVTLSCSPISGHRSVSWYQQTPGQGLQFLFEYFSETQRNKGNFPGRFSGRQFSNSRSEMNVSTLELGDSALYLCASSREGQNTEAFFGQGTRLTVV.

With respect to this clonotype: Given a much more abundant clone one base away, this may be a read error. This chain joins TRBV9 and TRBJ2-3, with D perhaps matching TRBD2 (6 bases). CDR1 SGDLS and CDR2 YYNGEE come from the germline V gene. V lost 0 bases and J lost 0, with 11 bases in between. The CDR3 sequence is 16 residues long. The CDR3: CASSVEWEESTDTQYF. The CDR3 nucleotides read TGTGCCAGCAGCGTAGAGTGGGAGGAGAGCACAGATACGCAGTATTTT.

This clonotype occurred many times. The CDR3 region is CASTAYDTRPYNEQFF. CDR3 nucleotides: TGTGCCAGCACCGCCTATGACACGCGCCCATACAATGAGCAGTTCTTC. This sequence joins TRBV7-9 and TRBJ2-1; D not certain. This CDR3 comprises 16 residues. Trimming cost V 7 bases and J 4 bases, with 20 bases left between them. Germline assignment: CDR1 SEHNR and CDR2 FQNEAQ (reference sequence).

V gene TRBV7-8 combines with J gene TRBJ2-7; TRBD1 agrees at 7 bases. This CDR3 contains 16 residues. CDR1 is SGHVS and CDR2 is FQNEAQ in the germline V gene. Trimming took 6 bases from V and 0 from J; bases not matched to a gene: 11. CDR3 protein: CASSQSGTVISYEQYF. For the CDR3, the DNA is TGTGCCAGCAGTCAGTCCGGGACAGTGATCTCCTACGAGCAGTACTTC.

The chain recombines TRBV6-5 with TRBJ1-2, with 10 bases matching TRBD1. The J segment lost 8 bases and the V segment lost 3 bases, leaving 6 bases of the junction unmatched. Germline CDR1 is MNHEY and CDR2 is SVGAGI. CDR3 length: 14 amino acids. The CDR3 protein is CASSYQTGGWGYTF. CDR3 DNA sequence: TGTGCCAGCAGTTATCAGACAGGGGGCTGGGGCTACACCTTC.

Only a few counts were recorded for this clonotype. J is TRBJ2-5 and V is TRBV4-1; D tentatively fits TRBD1 or TRBD2 (5 bases each). V was shortened by 4 bases and J by 3 bases, with 15 bases between the two germline ends. Per germline, CDR1 MGHRA and CDR2 YSYEKL. The CDR3 covers 15 residues. CDR3 nucleotides: TGCGCCAGCAGCCTCTCGGGACGTAGTAAAGAGACCCAGTACTTC. Its translation is CASSLSGRSKETQYF.

This clonotype was detected many times. The V call is TRBV4-3, the J call TRBJ2-5, with D hard to call. Trimming pared 0 bases from V and 1 base from J, leaving 6 bases between. The CDR3 extends over 14 amino acids. CDR1 is LGHNA and CDR2 is YSLEER in the germline V gene. The CDR3 protein is CASSQERFQETQYF. CDR3 coding DNA: TGCGCCAGCAGCCAAGAGAGATTCCAAGAGACCCAGTACTTC.

This clonotype was detected ten times or more. The chain has TRBV6-1 and TRBJ2-7; TRBD1 is a possible D gene (6 bases). V was pared by 3 bases and J by 3 bases, with 12 bases between. The CDR3 is made up of 14 amino acids. Germline CDR1 and CDR2: MNHNS and SASEGT. DNA for the CDR3: TGTGCCAGCAGTGAGCGGTGGACAGACTACGAGCAGTACGTC. Translated, it gives CASSERWTDYEQYV.

This clonotype was recorded at least ten times. The rearrangement joins TRBV11-2 to TRBJ1-3; TRBD1 is a possible D gene (6 bases). Deletions cut 3 bases from V and 0 bases from J, with 12 bases between. This CDR3 contains 16 residues. The germline V gene encodes CDR1 SGHAT and CDR2 FQNNGV. The CDR3 spells CASSFGEGDSGNTIYF. Here the CDR3 DNA reads TGTGCCAGCAGCTTCGGTGAGGGGGACTCTGGAAACACCATATATTTT.

The chain recombines TRBV7-9 with TRBJ2-1, with 10 bases identical to TRBD2. CDR3 size: 15 residues. With V trimmed by 5 bases and J by 6 bases, 7 bases remained unmatched. The germline V gene encodes CDR1 SEHNR and CDR2 FQNEAQ (reference sequence). CDR3 sequence reads: CASSAKQRGGNEQFF. The CDR3 bases are TGTGCCAGCAGCGCTAAGCAGCGGGGGGGCAATGAGCAGTTCTTC.

The chain links TRBV7-9 to TRBJ2-7; D call uncertain. In germline, CDR1 is SEHNR, CDR2 FQNEAQ (reference sequence). The length of the CDR3 is 14 residues. The ends were cut back, 4 bases at V and 2 bases at J, with 12 bases in the middle. Here the CDR3 reads CASSSDLIPYEQYF. The CDR3 DNA is TGTGCCAGCAGCTCGGACCTTATACCCTACGAGCAGTACTTC.

This clonotype was recorded a few times. The chain recombines TRBV9 with TRBJ1-4; TRBD1 might be the D (5 bases). CDR1 and CDR2 from the germline V gene are SGDLS and YYNGEE. Trimming removed 0 bases from V and 4 bases from J, with 10 bases in between. The CDR3 spans 15 residues. CDR3 in DNA: TGTGCCAGCAGCGTAGGCGGGGCGGTTAATGAAAAACTGTTTTTT. Protein: CASSVGGAVNEKLFF. The whole variable domain, remainder taken from reference TRBV9 and TRBJ1-4, is DSGVTQTPKHLITATGQRVTLRCSPRSGDLSVYWYQQSLDQGLQFLIQYYNGEERAKGNILERFSAQQFPDLHSELNLSSLELGDSALYFCASSVGGAVNEKLFFGSGTQLSVL.

The CDR3 nucleotides read TGTGCCAGCAGCTACGCCACAGGGTGGTACGAGCAGTACTTC. This codes for CASSYATGWYEQYF. The chain links TRBV7-2 to TRBJ2-7; a possible D gene is TRBD1 (6 bases). With 4 bases removed from V and 4 bases from J, the gap between germline ends came to 14 bases. Germline loops: CDR1 SGHTA, CDR2 FQGNSA. The CDR3 consists of 14 residues.

This clonotype came up many times. This chain joins TRBV29-1 and TRBJ1-1; a weak D match, TRBD1 (5 bases). CDR1 is SQVTM and CDR2 is ANQGSEA in the germline V gene. The CDR3 extends over 14 amino acids. V lost 0 bases, J lost 7 bases, and 15 bases lay in between. The CDR3 is CSVEDRRLGVEAFF. Written as DNA, the CDR3 is TGCAGCGTTGAAGATCGACGGTTAGGGGTTGAAGCTTTCTTT.

CDR3: CASSLGTGLEQFF. The DNA of the CDR3 is TGTGCCAGCAGCTTAGGGACAGGTCTTGAGCAGTTCTTC. This chain uses TRBV7-6 with TRBJ2-1; 7 bases are a match to TRBD1. V shed 1 base, J shed 9 bases, and the junction held 3 bases outside the gene matches. The CDR3 spans 13 residues. CDR1 and CDR2 from the germline V gene are SGHVS and FNYEAQ. The entire variable domain, with the rest obtained from reference TRBV7-6 and TRBJ2-1, is as follows: GAGVSQSPRYKVTKRGQDVALRCDPISGHVSLYWYRQALGQGPEFLTYFNYEAQQDKSGLPNDRFSAERPEGSISTLTIQRTEQRDSAMYRCASSLGTGLEQFFGPGTRLTVL.

This clonotype was seen only a few times. The chain is built from TRBV7-9 and TRBJ2-3; D call uncertain. The V and J ends lost 0 bases and 9 bases respectively, with 10 bases between them. Per germline, CDR1 SEHNR and CDR2 FQNEAQ (reference sequence). The CDR3 is made up of 13 amino acids. The CDR3: CASSLAFEETQYF. The CDR3, as DNA: TGTGCCAGCAGCTTAGCGTTCGAGGAGACGCAGTATTTT.

In this sample, this clonotype turned up a few times. The chain joins TRBV5-5 to TRBJ2-1, with 8 bases that match TRBD1. Germline CDR1 and CDR2: SGHKS and YYEKEE (reference sequence). J lost 5 bases, V lost 4 bases, and 8 bases had no gene match. The length of the CDR3 is 15 residues. The CDR3 spells CASSAWTGRHNEQFF. The CDR3 nucleotides read TGTGCCAGCAGCGCCTGGACAGGGAGGCACAATGAGCAGTTCTTC.